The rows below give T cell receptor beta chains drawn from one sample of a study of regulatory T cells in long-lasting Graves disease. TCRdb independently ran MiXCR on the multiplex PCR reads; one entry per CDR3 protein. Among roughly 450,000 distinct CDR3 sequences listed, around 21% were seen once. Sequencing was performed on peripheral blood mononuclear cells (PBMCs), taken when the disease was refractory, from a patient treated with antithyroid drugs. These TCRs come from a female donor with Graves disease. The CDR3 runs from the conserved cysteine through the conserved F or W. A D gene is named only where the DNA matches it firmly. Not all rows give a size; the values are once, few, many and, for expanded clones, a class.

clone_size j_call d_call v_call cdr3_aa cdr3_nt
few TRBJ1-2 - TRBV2 CASSDRSLGGYTF TGTGCCAGCAGTGACCGATCCCTCGGGGGCTACACCTTC
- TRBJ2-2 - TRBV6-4 CASSDTAGPGELFF TGTGCCAGCAGTGACACCGCGGGGCCCGGGGAGCTGTTTTTT
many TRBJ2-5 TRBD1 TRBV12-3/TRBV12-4 CASSLRGQLETQYF TGTGCCAGCAGTTTAAGGGGGCAACTCGAGACCCAGTACTTC
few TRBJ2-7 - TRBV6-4 CASSPRQAVYEQYF TGTGCCAGCAGTCCAAGACAGGCGGTCTACGAGCAGTACTTC
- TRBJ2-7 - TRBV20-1 CSARGDNYEQYF TGCAGTGCTAGGGGGGACAACTACGAGCAGTACTTC
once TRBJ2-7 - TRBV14 CASSFQVRGGEQYF TGTGCCAGCAGCTTCCAGGTCCGGGGCGGAGAGCAGTACTTC
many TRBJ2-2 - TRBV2 CASSGSIGTGELFF TGTGCCAGCAGTGGTAGTATTGGGACCGGGGAGCTGTTTTTT
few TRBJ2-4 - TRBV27 CASSQGNIQYF TGTGCCAGCAGCCAGGGGAACATTCAGTACTTC
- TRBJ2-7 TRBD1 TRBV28 CASSLDRTAGYEQYF TGTGCCAGCAGCCTGGACAGGACCGCGGGCTACGAGCAGTACTTC
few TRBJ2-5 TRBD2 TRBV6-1 CASRGGRTLQYF TGTGCCAGCAGGGGCGGGAGGACCCTCCAGTACTTC
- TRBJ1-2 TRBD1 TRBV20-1 CSARPPRRDRVYYGYTF TGCAGTGCTAGACCTCCCCGTAGGGACAGGGTTTACTATGGCTACACCTTC
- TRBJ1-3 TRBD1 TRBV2 CASTNRQGANGNTIYF TGTGCCAGCACGAACCGACAGGGGGCTAATGGAAACACCATATATTTT
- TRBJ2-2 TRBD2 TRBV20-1 CSARSKGLAGTGELFF TGCAGTGCTAGGTCCAAGGGACTAGCGGGGACCGGGGAGCTGTTTTTT
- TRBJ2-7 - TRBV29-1 CSVEGGASPYEQYF TGCAGCGTTGAAGGGGGGGCCTCGCCCTACGAGCAGTACTTC
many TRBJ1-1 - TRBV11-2 CASRTKNTEAFF TGTGCCAGCAGAACAAAGAACACTGAAGCTTTCTTT
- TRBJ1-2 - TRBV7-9 CASRAPYGYTF TGTGCCAGCAGGGCACCGTATGGCTACACCTTC
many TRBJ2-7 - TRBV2 CASRVDESSYEQYF TGTGCCAGCAGGGTGGATGAGAGCTCCTACGAGCAGTACTTC
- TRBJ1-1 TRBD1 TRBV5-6 CASSIQGAGTEAFF TGTGCCAGCAGCATTCAGGGGGCCGGAACTGAAGCTTTCTTT
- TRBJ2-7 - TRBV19 CASSPPDTAYEQYF TGTGCCAGTAGTCCCCCCGACACCGCCTACGAGCAGTACTTC
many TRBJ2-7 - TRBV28 CASSLFVAGYEQYF TGTGCCAGCAGTTTATTCGTTGCGGGGTACGAGCAGTACTTC
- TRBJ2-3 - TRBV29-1 CSVEDPGRGTSTDTQYF TGCAGCGTTGAAGATCCCGGGCGGGGCACTAGCACAGATACGCAGTATTTT
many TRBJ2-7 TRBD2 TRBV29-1 CSVEGREGYEQYF TGCAGCGTTGAGGGGCGGGAGGGCTACGAGCAGTACTTC
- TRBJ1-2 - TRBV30 CAWKQILGYTF TGTGCCTGGAAGCAGATACTCGGTTACACCTTC
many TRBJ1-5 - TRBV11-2 CASSLDRRNQPQHF TGTGCCAGCAGCTTAGACAGGCGCAATCAGCCCCAGCATTTT
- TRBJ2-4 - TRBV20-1 CSAQRDNLAKNIQYF TGCAGTGCTCAGAGGGACAACTTAGCCAAAAACATTCAGTACTTC
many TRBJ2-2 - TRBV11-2 CASSWVIGELFF TGTGCCAGCAGCTGGGTGATAGGGGAGCTGTTTTTT
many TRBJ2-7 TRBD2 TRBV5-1 CASSLVIGGSYEQYF TGCGCCAGCAGCTTGGTGATCGGGGGGAGCTACGAGCAGTACTTC
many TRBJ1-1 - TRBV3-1 CASSQTTVNTEAFF TGTGCCAGCAGCCAGACGACGGTGAACACTGAAGCTTTCTTT